The 21 T cell receptor beta chains below were found in one sample sequenced in a study of shared clonotypes between healthy human individuals. Sequencing used immunoSEQ multiplex PCR; TCRdb keeps in-frame clones, though not all of them. This table holds 400,000 to 600,000 clones, around 96% found once. The specimen was naive CD4+ T cells sorted from blood. This sample's subset: CD45RA+ positively selected. Every receptor here comes from a woman in her twenties or thirties in good health.

This clone turned up a few times. The chain recombines TRBV28 with TRBJ2-7; weak D call: TRBD1 (5 bases). V lost 2 bases, J lost 2 bases, and 10 bases lay in between. The CDR3 consists of 14 residues. Per germline, CDR1 MDHEN and CDR2 SYDVKM. As DNA, the CDR3 is TGTGCCAGCAGTTTACCCACAGGAGCCTACGAGCAGTACTTC. It codes for CASSLPTGAYEQYF.

The chain has TRBV4-2 and TRBJ2-6; no reliable D call. V gave up 3 bases and J gave up 0 bases, with 12 bases separating them. The CDR3 spans 17 residues. Germline CDR1 and CDR2: LGHNA and YNFKEQ. CDR3: CASSHEPPISGANVLTF. In DNA, the CDR3 is TGTGCCAGCAGCCACGAGCCACCGATCTCTGGGGCCAACGTCCTGACTTTC.

The chain uses TRBV5-6 and TRBJ2-7; 11 bases agree with TRBD2. After removal of 3 bases from V and 7 bases from J, the junction contained 6 bases not matched to a gene. Germline V gives CDR1 SGHDT, CDR2 YYEEEE. This CDR3 has 14 residues. This chain's CDR3 is CASSSLRLAGEQYF. DNA of the CDR3: TGTGCCAGCAGCTCCCTCAGACTAGCGGGAGAGCAGTACTTC.

The gene calls are TRBV7-3 and TRBJ2-3; TRBD2 matches at 7 bases. Germline V lookup: CDR1 SGHTA, CDR2 FQGTGA. Losses at the gene ends were 3 bases for V and 6 bases for J; bases not matched to a gene: 6. There are 14 residues in the CDR3. Here the CDR3 DNA reads TGTGCCAGCAGCTTCCGCGGGAGACCTGATACGCAGTATTTT. It encodes CASSFRGRPDTQYF.

The chain employs TRBV18 and TRBJ1-2, with D perhaps TRBD1 (5 bases). The CDR3 runs 16 residues. The V end lost 2 bases, the J end lost 1 base, and 14 bases lay between the germline ends. Germline CDR1 reads KGHSH; CDR2 reads LQKENI. The CDR3 nucleotides read TGTGCCAGCTCACCAGCCCAGGGAGTCGGTAACTATGGCTACACCTTC. This sequence encodes CASSPAQGVGNYGYTF.

This chain uses TRBV6-5 with TRBJ1-3; no firm D call. CDR1 MNHEY and CDR2 SVGAGI come from the germline V gene. Trimming pared 2 bases from V and 2 bases from J, leaving 7 bases between. This CDR3 is 14 amino acids long. DNA for the CDR3: TGTGCCAGCAGTTACGGGGAGGCTGGAAACACCATATATTTT. It encodes CASSYGEAGNTIYF.

This sequence joins TRBV19 and TRBJ1-1; D not resolved. Germline CDR1 is LNHDA and CDR2 is SQIVND (reference sequence). V lost 1 base and J 2 bases, leaving 5 bases between the germline ends. CDR3 length: 13 residues. The CDR3 bases are TGTGCCAGTAGTATAGGTTCCAACACTGAAGCTTTCTTT. Protein: CASSIGSNTEAFF.

CDR3 bases: TGTGCCAGCAGTGAGACTAGCGGGACGGTGAGTGTACAGTTCTTC. It is translated as CASSETSGTVSVQFF. The V call is TRBV25-1, the J call TRBJ2-1; TRBD2 aligns across 11 bases. There are 15 residues in the CDR3. With V trimmed by 3 bases and J by 13 bases, 11 bases remained unmatched. In germline, CDR1 is MGHDK, CDR2 SYGVNS.

This chain uses TRBV9 with TRBJ1-2; no firm D call. Germline loops: CDR1 SGDLS, CDR2 YYNGEE. There are 14 residues in the CDR3. Trimming removed 0 bases from V and 4 bases from J, with 10 bases in between. CDR3 region: CASSVGTDPYGYTF. The CDR3 bases are TGTGCCAGCAGCGTAGGTACAGACCCCTATGGCTACACCTTC. Full variable domain (rest looked up from reference TRBV9 and TRBJ1-2): DSGVTQTPKHLITATGQRVTLRCSPRSGDLSVYWYQQSLDQGLQFLIQYYNGEERAKGNILERFSAQQFPDLHSELNLSSLELGDSALYFCASSVGTDPYGYTFGSGTRLTVV.

This chain uses TRBV10-2 with TRBJ1-2; D is ambiguous. The V gene lost 3 bases and the J gene lost 3 bases, with 5 bases spanning the gap. CDR1 is WSHSY, CDR2 SAAADI, per germline. The CDR3 has 12 residues. The CDR3: CASSDGDYGYTF. In DNA form, the CDR3 reads TGCGCCAGCAGTGACGGGGACTATGGCTACACCTTC.

This sequence joins TRBV2 and TRBJ2-3; D ambiguous. Trimming cost V 6 bases and J 1 base, with 11 bases left between them. CDR3 length equals 14 residues. Per the germline V gene, CDR1 is SNHLY and CDR2 is FYNNEI. CDR3 residues: CASREHRRTDTQYF. The CDR3 DNA follows: TGTGCCAGCAGGGAACACCGACGCACAGATACGCAGTATTTT.

The rearrangement uses TRBV5-6 and TRBJ2-5; 13 bases are shared with TRBD2. The CDR3 has 15 residues. V dropped 4 bases and J dropped 6; count of bases not matched to a gene: 6. The germline gives CDR1 SGHDT, CDR2 YYEEEE. DNA for the CDR3: TGTGCCAGCAGCGGGGGACTAGCGGGAAAAAAGACCCAGTACTTC. The encoded protein is CASSGGLAGKKTQYF.

The chain has TRBV11-2 and TRBJ1-1, with D unclear. The V end was cut by 7 bases, the J end by 4 bases, with 13 bases between. The CDR3 consists of 13 residues. Germline V CDR1 and CDR2: SGHAT, FQNNGV. CDR3 sequence (DNA): TGTGCCAGCAAATCCCTCTTGGGCACTGAAGCTTTCTTT. Translating it yields CASKSLLGTEAFF.

The chain joins TRBV5-6 to TRBJ2-2, with D unresolved. Looked up from germline, CDR1 is SGHDT and CDR2 is YYEEEE. The CDR3 loop spans 16 amino acids. V lost 0 bases to trimming and J lost 0 bases, with 9 bases between them. In DNA form, the CDR3 reads TGTGCCAGCAGCTTGGGGTCGGTCACGAACACCGGGGAGCTGTTTTTT. The encoded protein is CASSLGSVTNTGELFF.

This sequence joins TRBV11-2 and TRBJ2-7, with D possibly being TRBD1 or TRBD2 (5 bases each). The CDR3 length is 15 residues. Germline CDR1 is SGHAT and CDR2 is FQNNGV. Trimming took off 5 bases at V and 2 bases at J, with 16 bases between the two ends. CDR3 sequence (DNA): TGTGCCAGCAGCACCTACCGGGACGTACCCTACGAGCAGTACTTC. Translating gives CASSTYRDVPYEQYF.

V and J are TRBV27 and TRBJ2-1; D is ambiguous. V lost 6 bases and J lost 1, with 16 bases in between. The germline CDR1 and CDR2 sequences are MNHEY and SMNVEV (reference sequence). The CDR3 extends over 16 amino acids. In DNA form, the CDR3 reads TGTGCCAGCAGCGTAGAGTTCGCGGTTTCCTACAATGAGCAGTTCTTC. This codes for CASSVEFAVSYNEQFF.

The chain uses TRBV5-4 and TRBJ2-3; tentatively, D is TRBD1 (6 bases). The germline gives CDR1 SGHNT, CDR2 YYREEE (reference sequence). The CDR3 covers 16 residues. The V end lost 2 bases, the J end lost 0 bases, and 13 bases lay between the germline ends. Here the CDR3 reads CASSFRTEESTDTQYF. As DNA, the CDR3 is TGTGCCAGCAGCTTCCGGACAGAGGAGAGCACAGATACGCAGTATTTT.

V usage is TRBV19 and J usage is TRBJ1-2; no clear D. V lost 8 bases to trimming and J lost 4 bases, with 11 bases between them. CDR1 and CDR2 (germline): LNHDA, SQIVND (reference sequence). This CDR3 contains 12 residues. The DNA for the CDR3 is TGTGCCAGTCGGACGGACCTCTATGGCTACACCTTC. It yields the protein CASRTDLYGYTF. Supplemented by reference TRBV19 and TRBJ1-2, the full variable domain reads DGGITQSPKYLFRKEGQNVTLSCEQNLNHDAMYWYRQDPGQGLRLIYYSQIVNDFQKGDIAEGYSVSREKKESFPLTVTSAQKNPTAFYLCASRTDLYGYTFGSGTRLTVV.

For this clone: This CDR3 is also generated by other DNA sequences in the sample. The CDR3 DNA sequence: TGTGCCAGTAGTATCCCTGGGGGATGGAACACTGAAGCTTTCTTT. Translation gives CASSIPGGWNTEAFF. J is TRBJ1-1 and V is TRBV19, with D tentatively TRBD1 (5 bases). Per germline, CDR1 LNHDA and CDR2 SQIVND (reference sequence). The CDR3 is 15 residues long. V dropped 3 bases and J dropped 1 base, with 12 bases sitting between them.

The chain joins TRBV2 to TRBJ1-5; D is possibly TRBD1 (6 bases). This CDR3 has 12 amino acids. Between the trimmed V and J ends, which lost 7 bases and 2 bases, there was a span of 6 bases. Germline lookup yields CDR1 SNHLY and CDR2 FYNNEI. The CDR3 nucleotides read TGTGCCAGCACAGGGGGCAATCAGCCCCAGCATTTT. Its protein is CASTGGNQPQHF.

The chain couples TRBV11-2 to TRBJ2-1; 10 bases map to TRBD2. Germline trimming cut 5 bases from V and 7 bases from J; bases unmatched to any gene: 8. The germline V gene encodes CDR1 SGHAT and CDR2 FQNNGV. The CDR3 sequence is 15 residues long. In DNA form, the CDR3 reads TGTGCCAGCAGCACCGAAGCGGGAGGGCGGAATGAGCAGTTCTTC. This codes for CASSTEAGGRNEQFF. The variable domain in full, with the rest retrieved from reference TRBV11-2 and TRBJ2-1, is EAGVAQSPRYKIIEKRQSVAFWCNPISGHATLYWYQQILGQGPKLLIQFQNNGVVDDSQLPKDRFSAERLKGVDSTLKIQPAKLEDSAVYLCASSTEAGGRNEQFFGPGTRLTVL.